This is a list of T cell receptor beta chains from one sample in a study of control samples from healthy donors and cancer patients. The protocol was immunoSEQ multiplex PCR, while the TCRdb copy is restricted to in-frame clones and leaves out a portion. The sample holds 200,000 to 250,000 clones, roughly 94% seen once. The specimen was blood. Receptors originate from a man aged 50-59 years in good health. The CDR3 runs from the conserved cysteine through the conserved F or W. A D gene is named only where the DNA matches it firmly. Rows give clone size only sometimes, using once, few, many, or a class for an expanded clone.

j_gene | abundance | d_gene | v_gene | CDR3aa | CDR3nt
TRBJ2-7 | . | TRBD1 | TRBV6-2/TRBV6-3 | CASSRDRREQYF | TGTGCCAGCAGCAGGGACAGGCGCGAGCAGTACTTC
TRBJ1-2 | . | TRBD1 | TRBV5-4 | CASSIGGQGGDGYTF | TGTGCCAGCAGCATAGGGGGACAGGGAGGAGATGGCTACACCTTC
TRBJ1-3 | . | . | TRBV9 | CASSVDHNSGNTIYF | TGTGCCAGCAGCGTAGATCACAACTCTGGAAACACCATATATTTT
TRBJ1-5 | . | . | TRBV4-1 | CASSQEGQGNGQPQHF | TGCGCCAGCAGCCAAGAAGGCCAGGGCAACGGACAGCCCCAGCATTTT
TRBJ1-1 | . | . | TRBV19 | CASSIKGNTEAFF | TGTGCCAGTAGTATAAAAGGGAACACTGAAGCTTTCTTT
TRBJ1-2 | . | . | TRBV3-1/TRBV3-2 | CASSPPGTDGYTF | TGTGCCAGCAGCCCTCCTGGGACGGATGGCTACACCTTC
TRBJ1-3 | . | . | TRBV3-1/TRBV3-2 | CASSLGQAEGNTIYF | TGTGCCAGCAGCCTAGGGCAGGCAGAAGGAAACACCATATATTTT
TRBJ1-5 | . | . | TRBV13 | CAIQVAGYRGNQPQHF | TGTGCCATCCAAGTGGCTGGTTATCGAGGTAATCAGCCCCAGCATTTT
TRBJ1-1 | . | . | TRBV6-5 | CASRPPGSRGEAFF | TGTGCCAGCAGGCCCCCGGGCTCCCGTGGGGAAGCTTTCTTT
TRBJ2-4 | once | . | TRBV15 | CATSRDFLVAKNIQYF | TGTGCCACCAGCAGAGATTTCTTAGTAGCCAAAAACATTCAGTACTTC
TRBJ2-3 | . | TRBD1 | TRBV6-2/TRBV6-3 | CASGRQGRGDTQYF | TGTGCCAGCGGCCGACAGGGAAGGGGGGATACGCAGTATTTT
TRBJ2-1 | . | . | TRBV27 | CASSTPQRSSYNEQFF | TGTGCCAGCAGTACCCCCCAGCGGAGCTCCTACAATGAGCAGTTCTTC
TRBJ2-1 | . | . | TRBV7-6 | CASSSLGGTSYNEQFF | TGTGCCAGCAGCTCCCTTGGGGGGACCTCCTACAATGAGCAGTTCTTC
TRBJ2-4 | . | . | TRBV5-4 | CASSLAEGAKNIQYF | TGTGCCAGCAGCTTGGCGGAGGGAGCCAAAAACATTCAGTACTTC
TRBJ2-6 | once | . | TRBV27 | CASSQAGANVLTF | TGTGCCAGCTCCCAGGCTGGGGCCAACGTCCTGACTTTC
TRBJ1-1 | . | . | TRBV24-1 | CATRGLGGEAFF | TGTGCCACCAGGGGGTTGGGAGGTGAAGCTTTCTTT